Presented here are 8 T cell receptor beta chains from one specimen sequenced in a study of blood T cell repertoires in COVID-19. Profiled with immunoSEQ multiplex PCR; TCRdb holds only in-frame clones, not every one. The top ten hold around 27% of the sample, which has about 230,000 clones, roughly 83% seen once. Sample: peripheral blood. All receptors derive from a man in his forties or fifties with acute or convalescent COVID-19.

The CDR3 is CASSPSSSYNEQFF. CDR3 nucleotide sequence: TGTGCCAGCAGCCCCTCTTCCTCCTACAATGAGCAGTTCTTC. V is TRBV3-1 (or the pseudogene TRBV3-2) and J is TRBJ2-1, with D hard to call. Germline V lookup: CDR1 LGHDT, CDR2 YNNKEL (reference sequence). Trimming took 4 bases from V and 0 from J, leaving 7 bases between them. This CDR3 spans 14 amino acids.

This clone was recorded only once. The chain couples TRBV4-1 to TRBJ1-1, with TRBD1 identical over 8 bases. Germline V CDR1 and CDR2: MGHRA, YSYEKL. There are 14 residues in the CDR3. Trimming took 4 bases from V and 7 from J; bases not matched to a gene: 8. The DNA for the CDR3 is TGCGCCAGCAGCCCCCGGACAGGGAAGAGTGAAGCTTTCTTT. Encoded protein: CASSPRTGKSEAFF.

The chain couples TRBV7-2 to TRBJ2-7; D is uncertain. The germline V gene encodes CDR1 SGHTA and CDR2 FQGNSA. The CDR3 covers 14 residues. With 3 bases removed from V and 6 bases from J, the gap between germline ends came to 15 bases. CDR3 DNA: TGTGCCAGCAGCTTCGAAAACTGGGCAGGCGAGCAGTACTTC. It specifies CASSFENWAGEQYF.

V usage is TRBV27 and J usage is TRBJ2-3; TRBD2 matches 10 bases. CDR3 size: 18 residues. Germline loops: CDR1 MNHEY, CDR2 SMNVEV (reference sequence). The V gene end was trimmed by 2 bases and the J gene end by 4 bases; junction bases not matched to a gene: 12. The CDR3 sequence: CASSLLNLAGVKSDTQYF. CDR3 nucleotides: TGTGCCAGCAGTTTACTGAATCTAGCGGGAGTTAAGTCAGATACGCAGTATTTT.

CDR3 protein: CASSPSGLVYEQYF. CDR3 nucleotide sequence: TGTGCCAGCTCACCGTCCGGACTAGTTTACGAGCAGTACTTC. J is TRBJ2-7 and V is TRBV18, with TRBD2 matching over 7 bases. The ends lost 3 bases at V and 4 bases at J; junction bases unmatched: 6. Per germline, CDR1 KGHSH and CDR2 LQKENI. CDR3 length: 14 residues.

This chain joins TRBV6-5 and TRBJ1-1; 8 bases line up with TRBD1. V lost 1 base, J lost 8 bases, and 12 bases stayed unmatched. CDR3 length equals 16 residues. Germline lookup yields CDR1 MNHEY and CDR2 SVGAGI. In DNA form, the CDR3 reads TGTGCCAGCAGTTACTACGCCGGGACAGGAGCTATAGAAGCTTTCTTT. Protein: CASSYYAGTGAIEAFF.

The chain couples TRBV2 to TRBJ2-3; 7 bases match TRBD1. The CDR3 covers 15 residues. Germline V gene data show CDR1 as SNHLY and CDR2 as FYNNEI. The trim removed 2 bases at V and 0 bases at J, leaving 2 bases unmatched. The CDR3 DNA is TGTGCCAGCAGTGAACGGGGACAGAGCACAGATACGCAGTATTTT. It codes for CASSERGQSTDTQYF.

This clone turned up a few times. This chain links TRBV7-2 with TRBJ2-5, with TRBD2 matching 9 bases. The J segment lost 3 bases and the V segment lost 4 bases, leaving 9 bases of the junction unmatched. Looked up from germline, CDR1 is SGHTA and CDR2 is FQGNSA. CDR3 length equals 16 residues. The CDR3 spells CASSWAGTSFKETQYF. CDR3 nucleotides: TGTGCCAGCAGCTGGGCCGGGACTAGCTTTAAAGAGACCCAGTACTTC.